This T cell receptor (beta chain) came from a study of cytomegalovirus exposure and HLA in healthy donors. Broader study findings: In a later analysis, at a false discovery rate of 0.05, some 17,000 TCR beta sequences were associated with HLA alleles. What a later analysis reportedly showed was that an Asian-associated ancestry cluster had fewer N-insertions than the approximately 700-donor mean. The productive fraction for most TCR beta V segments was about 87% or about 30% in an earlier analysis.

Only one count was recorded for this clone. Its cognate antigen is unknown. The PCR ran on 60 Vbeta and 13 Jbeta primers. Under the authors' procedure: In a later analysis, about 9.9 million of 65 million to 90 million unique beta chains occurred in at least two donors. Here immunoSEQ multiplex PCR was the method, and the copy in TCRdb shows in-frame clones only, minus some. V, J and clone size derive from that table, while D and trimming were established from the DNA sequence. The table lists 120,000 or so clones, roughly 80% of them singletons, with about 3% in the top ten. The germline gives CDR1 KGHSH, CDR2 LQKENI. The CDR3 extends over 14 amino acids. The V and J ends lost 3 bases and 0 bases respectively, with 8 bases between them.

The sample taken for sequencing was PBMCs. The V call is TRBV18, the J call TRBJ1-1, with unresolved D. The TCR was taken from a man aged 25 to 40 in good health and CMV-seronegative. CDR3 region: CASSPSQVNTEAFF. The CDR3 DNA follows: TGTGCCAGCTCACCGAGTCAGGTGAACACTGAAGCTTTCTTT.